What follows describes a single T cell receptor (beta chain). The antigen remains undetermined. A sample-barcoded 5' primer and a J-beta primer mix were used in a second PCR of roughly 6 to 11 cycles. TCRdb itself ran the 5' RACE reads through MiXCR, one entry per CDR3 protein. The data show 1.5 million to 2 million distinct CDR3 sequences, 25% to 30% seen once. After removal of 5 bases from V and 0 bases from J, the junction contained 3 bases not matched to a gene. The CDR3 spans 15 residues. CDR1 is SGDLS, CDR2 YYNGEE, per germline. This record comes from a study of blood T cells in healthy people across ages. Study-wide background: Template switching picked up about one barcoded beta molecule for each two T cells.

General observations from the study: Not knowing donor CMV status may have confounded expanded clonotype changes. When set beside aged donors, long-lived donors presented more naive CD4+ cells and higher diversity. Roughly linear declines in TCR beta diversity per million T cells occurred with age.

The sample comprised blood. This receptor was taken from a woman in her thirties in good health. The gene calls are TRBV9 and TRBJ2-2, with TRBD2 matching 8 bases. CDR3 DNA sequence: TGTGCCAGCAGTGTTAGCGGGACGAACACCGGGGAGCTGTTTTTT. Protein product: CASSVSGTNTGELFF. Full variable domain (remainder filled in from reference TRBV9 and TRBJ2-2): DSGVTQTPKHLITATGQRVTLRCSPRSGDLSVYWYQQSLDQGLQFLIQYYNGEERAKGNILERFSAQQFPDLHSELNLSSLELGDSALYFCASSVSGTNTGELFFGEGSRLTVL.